The 29 T cell receptor beta chains given below trace back to one sample, sequenced in a study of control samples from healthy donors and cancer patients. Profiled with immunoSEQ multiplex PCR; TCRdb holds only in-frame clones, not every one. Of tens of thousands of clones listed, approximately 94% are singletons. Sample: PBMCs. Receptors were obtained from a woman in her forties with lung cancer.

This sequence joins TRBV18 and TRBJ2-7; D gene ambiguous. The CDR3 contains 13 residues. Germline lookup yields CDR1 KGHSH and CDR2 LQKENI. The V gene lost 2 bases and the J gene lost 4 bases, with 9 bases spanning the gap. This CDR3 is CASSPGRLYEQYF. CDR3 nucleotide sequence: TGTGCCAGCTCACCAGGGCGGCTATACGAGCAGTACTTC.

The chain uses TRBV5-5 and TRBJ2-3, with TRBD2 matching 10 bases. There are 17 residues in the CDR3. Looked up from germline, CDR1 is SGHKS and CDR2 is YYEKEE (reference sequence). V gave up 1 base and J gave up 4 bases; unmatched junction bases: 9. CDR3 bases: TGTGCCAGCAGCTTGAAGCGGGGGGGCGTGTCCCCAGATACGCAGTATTTT. It codes for CASSLKRGGVSPDTQYF. Supplemented by reference TRBV5-5 and TRBJ2-3, the full variable domain reads DAGVTQSPTHLIKTRGQQVTLRCSPISGHKSVSWYQQVLGQGPQFIFQYYEKEERGRGNFPDRFSARQFPNYSSELNVNALLLGDSALYLCASSLKRGGVSPDTQYFGPGTRLTVL.

V and J are TRBV3-1 (or the pseudogene TRBV3-2) and TRBJ1-6; D not resolved. Germline values: CDR1 LGHDT, CDR2 YNNKEL (reference sequence). The CDR3 contains 17 residues. V was cut by 0 bases and J by 3 bases, with 12 bases left in between. The CDR3 coding sequence is TGTGCCAGCAGCCAAGATTTTAGGACGGTCTATAATTCACCCCTCCACTTT. As protein: CASSQDFRTVYNSPLHF.

This clone is a singleton in its sample. The gene calls are TRBV7-2 and TRBJ2-1; 11 bases match TRBD2. Germline-derived CDR1 and CDR2 are SGHTA and FQGNSA. This CDR3 has 17 residues. The V and J ends lost 1 base and 3 bases, in that order; junction bases with no gene match: 5. CDR3 protein: CASSLEVLAGGYNEQFF. The CDR3 DNA reads TGTGCCAGCAGCTTAGAGGTGCTAGCGGGGGGCTACAATGAGCAGTTCTTC.

V is TRBV21-1 and J is TRBJ1-2; TRBD1 is taken as the D call from the table, unchecked against the DNA. TRBV21-1 is reported as a pseudogene. This CDR3 is built from 14 residues. CDR3 DNA sequence: TGTGCCAGCAGCATCACAGGGGGCGTAGTAGGCTACACCTTC. Translating gives CASSITGGVVGYTF.

The chain uses TRBV11-3 and TRBJ2-4; D gene ambiguous. This CDR3 spans 17 amino acids. CDR1 is SGHNT and CDR2 is YENEEA in the germline V gene. The V end was cut by 5 bases, the J end by 0 bases, with 17 bases between. DNA for the CDR3: TGTGCCAGCAGCCCCTCTCAGATCTCTATAGCCAAAAACATTCAGTACTTC. It specifies CASSPSQISIAKNIQYF.

V is TRBV5-1 and J is TRBJ1-5; D is ambiguous. The CDR3 has 13 amino acids. The V gene's germline CDR1 is SGHRS and CDR2 YFSETQ. With 0 bases removed from V and 6 bases from J, the gap between germline ends came to 7 bases. The CDR3 loop is CASSLVIPQPQHF. In DNA, the CDR3 is TGCGCCAGCAGCTTGGTTATCCCTCAGCCCCAGCATTTT.

This clone was observed a single time. The V and J genes are TRBV5-1 and TRBJ1-5; D possibly corresponds to TRBD1 (5 bases). The ends were cut back, 0 bases at V and 4 bases at J, with 8 bases in the middle. Germline V CDR1 and CDR2: SGHRS, YFSETQ. The CDR3 contains 14 residues. The CDR3 sequence is CASSLGGGNQPQHF. The DNA for the CDR3 is TGCGCCAGCAGCTTGGGTGGGGGGAATCAGCCCCAGCATTTT.

This clone came up once. The J gene is TRBJ1-1, the V gene TRBV11-2; no clear D. CDR3 length equals 13 residues. Germline V gene lookup returns CDR1 SGHAT and CDR2 FQNNGV. V lost 2 bases, J lost 4 bases, and 8 bases lay in between. The CDR3 sequence: CASSLQAFTEAFF. The CDR3 DNA sequence: TGTGCCAGCAGCTTACAGGCGTTCACTGAAGCTTTCTTT.

The chain recombines TRBV9 with TRBJ1-2; no clear D gene. This CDR3 spans 13 amino acids. In germline, CDR1 is SGDLS, CDR2 YYNGEE. The germline V and J ends were trimmed by 0 bases and 8 bases, with 11 bases remaining between them. The CDR3 region has the DNA TGTGCCAGCAGCGTAGATGGAGCGGCGGGCTACACCTTC. Translating gives CASSVDGAAGYTF.

The chain joins TRBV11-3 to TRBJ1-1; 12 positions match TRBD1. This CDR3 comprises 19 residues. J gave up 3 bases and V 5 bases, and 16 bases lay outside the gene matches. Germline V lookup: CDR1 SGHNT, CDR2 YENEEA. The CDR3 DNA is TGTGCCAGCAGCCCACAGGTGGGGACAGGGGGCTTTTCGGACACTGAAGCTTTCTTT. Translating it yields CASSPQVGTGGFSDTEAFF. The variable domain in full, with the rest retrieved from reference TRBV11-3 and TRBJ1-1, is EAGVVQSPRYKIIEKKQPVAFWCNPISGHNTLYWYLQNLGQGPELLIRYENEEAVDDSQLPKDRFSAERLKGVDSTLKIQPAELGDSAVYLCASSPQVGTGGFSDTEAFFGQGTRLTVV.

Comments on this clone: A read error may account for a junction end that differs from germline. Within the sample, other DNA sequences also encode this same CDR3. The chain has TRBV12-5 and TRBJ1-2; 7 nucleotides align to TRBD1. CDR1 is LGHNT, CDR2 FRNRAP, per germline. The CDR3 covers 16 residues. The CDR3 reads CARGFGQGGQGRGYTF. CDR3 coding DNA: TGTGCTAGGGGTTTCGGCCAGGGGGGACAAGGGCGGGGCTACACCTTC.

Worth noting for this clone: A read error may produce the germline difference seen at one junction end. J is TRBJ1-1 and V is TRBV4-1, with a possible D match to TRBD1 (5 bases). Germline CDR1 reads MGHRA; CDR2 reads YSYEKL. This CDR3 comprises 11 residues. CDR3 sequence (DNA): TGCGCTAGCACCAGGGCCACTGAAGCTTTCTTT. Protein product: CASTRATEAFF.

This chain joins TRBV4-1 and TRBJ1-1; no clear D gene. Germline assignment: CDR1 MGHRA and CDR2 YSYEKL. This CDR3 spans 14 amino acids. Trimming removed 0 bases from V and 1 base from J, with 6 bases in between. Written as DNA, the CDR3 is TGCGCCAGCAGCCAAGACGGGAGGAACACTGAAGCTTTCTTT. It yields the protein CASSQDGRNTEAFF.

This clone was recorded once. This CDR3 reads CASSPTPGGPEAFF. The CDR3 DNA reads TGCGCCAGCAGCCCAACCCCGGGCGGCCCTGAAGCTTTCTTT. The chain is built from TRBV5-1 and TRBJ1-1; D ambiguous. V shed 4 bases and J shed 6 bases, with 16 bases lying between them. CDR3 size: 14 residues. CDR1 and CDR2 from the germline V gene are SGHRS and YFSETQ.

This clone was recorded only once. The chain combines TRBV24-1 with TRBJ2-5, with 9 bases identical to TRBD1. V was clipped by 0 bases and J by 5 bases; unmatched bases: 3. In germline, CDR1 is KGHDR, CDR2 SFDVKD. The CDR3 loop spans 15 amino acids. The DNA for the CDR3 is TGTGCCACCAGTGATTTGGGACAGGGGTACGAGACCCAGTACTTC. It is translated as CATSDLGQGYETQYF.

This sequence joins TRBV9 and TRBJ1-2; D unresolved. V was pared by 0 bases and J by 4 bases, with 10 bases between. CDR3 size: 14 residues. Germline V gene lookup returns CDR1 SGDLS and CDR2 YYNGEE. The CDR3 nucleotides are TGTGCCAGCAGCGTAGCCACAACGTCCTATGGCTACACCTTC. Protein: CASSVATTSYGYTF.

The chain couples TRBV19 to TRBJ1-5, with D maybe TRBD1 (5 bases). Germline V gene data show CDR1 as LNHDA and CDR2 as SQIVND (reference sequence). The CDR3 consists of 16 residues. V was clipped by 5 bases and J by 0 bases, with 14 bases between them. CDR3 sequence (DNA): TGTGCCAGTAGTTTTCTGGGGGGTGGTAGCAATCAGCCCCAGCATTTT. Encoded protein: CASSFLGGGSNQPQHF.

This clone appeared a single time. The chain carries TRBV5-6 and TRBJ2-1; 9 positions agree with TRBD1. J was trimmed by 7 bases and V by 4 bases; bases with no gene match: 9. This CDR3 contains 15 residues. The germline gives CDR1 SGHDT, CDR2 YYEEEE. The CDR3 region has the DNA TGTGCCAGCAGCGCCCGGGACAGGGAGTTTAATGAGCAGTTCTTC. It specifies CASSARDREFNEQFF.

V gene TRBV18 combines with J gene TRBJ1-6, with 9 bases that match TRBD1. V shed 2 bases, J shed 7 bases, and the junction held 6 bases outside the gene matches. The germline CDR1 and CDR2 sequences are KGHSH and LQKENI. This CDR3 comprises 16 residues. In DNA, the CDR3 is TGTGCCAGCTCACCAGGGACAGGGAGTAGGAATTCACCCCTCCACTTT. It codes for CASSPGTGSRNSPLHF.

V gene TRBV3-1 (or the pseudogene TRBV3-2) combines with J gene TRBJ1-2; TRBD1 matches at 9 bases. V lost 4 bases and J lost 4; bases outside the gene matches: 7. Germline CDR1 and CDR2: LGHDT and YNNKEL (reference sequence). The CDR3 has 15 residues. The CDR3 here is CASSLRTGDAYGYTF. The CDR3 DNA follows: TGTGCCAGCAGCCTCCGGACAGGGGATGCCTATGGCTACACCTTC.

CDR3 sequence (DNA): TGTGCCAGCAGTCCCGGACAGGCACGACAAAACTATGGCTACACCTTC. Translation gives CASSPGQARQNYGYTF. V and J are TRBV2 and TRBJ1-2, with 7 bases matching TRBD1. V lost 5 bases, J lost 2 bases, and 11 bases stayed unmatched. The CDR3 covers 16 residues. The germline gives CDR1 SNHLY, CDR2 FYNNEI. The full variable domain, completed using reference TRBV2 and TRBJ1-2, is EPEVTQTPSHQVTQMGQEVILRCVPISNHLYFYWYRQILGQKVEFLVSFYNNEISEKSEIFDDQFSVERPDGSNFTLKIRSTKLEDSAMYFCASSPGQARQNYGYTFGSGTRLTVV.

The V gene is TRBV7-9, the J gene TRBJ2-7; 12 positions agree with TRBD1. The germline gives CDR1 SEHNR, CDR2 FQNEAQ (reference sequence). The CDR3 loop spans 16 amino acids. Trimming took 4 bases from V and 2 from J; bases not matched to a gene: 6. CDR3 coding DNA: TGTGCCAGCAGCTCGCCCGGGACAGGGGGCGCCTACGAGCAGTACTTC. Translated: CASSSPGTGGAYEQYF. Looking up the rest from reference TRBV7-9 and TRBJ2-7 gives the full variable domain: DTGVSQNPRHKITKRGQNVTFRCDPISEHNRLYWYRQTLGQGPEFLTYFQNEAQLEKSRLLSDRFSAERPKGSFSTLEIQRTEQGDSAMYLCASSSPGTGGAYEQYFGPGTRLTVT.

This chain connects TRBV7-9 to TRBJ1-1; TRBD1 might be the D (6 bases). The CDR3 consists of 14 residues. Germline V gives CDR1 SEHNR, CDR2 FQNEAQ (reference sequence). Trimming shortened V by 5 bases and J by 1 base, and 11 bases separated the two germline ends. CDR3 in DNA: TGTGCCAGCAGCGCGGACAGTACGAACACTGAAGCTTTCTTT. Translated: CASSADSTNTEAFF.

V usage is TRBV19 and J usage is TRBJ2-7, with unresolved D. The CDR3 sequence is 14 residues long. Between the trimmed V and J ends, which lost 3 bases and 0 bases, there was a span of 9 bases. CDR1 and CDR2 (germline): LNHDA, SQIVND (reference sequence). CDR3 region: CASSIGGSSYEQYF. In nucleotides, the CDR3 is TGTGCCAGTAGTATCGGTGGCAGCTCCTACGAGCAGTACTTC.

The chain has TRBV6-5 and TRBJ1-2; D is undetermined. In germline, CDR1 is MNHEY, CDR2 SVGAGI. V was shortened by 2 bases and J by 3 bases, with 10 bases between the two germline ends. The CDR3 runs 14 residues. This CDR3 is CASSYTLFDYGYTF. As DNA, the CDR3 is TGTGCCAGCAGTTACACTCTTTTTGACTATGGCTACACCTTC.

The V and J genes are TRBV5-1 and TRBJ1-4, with D uncertain. Between the trimmed V and J ends, which lost 1 base and 3 bases, there was a span of 13 bases. This CDR3 is built from 16 residues. Germline V gene sequence: CDR1 SGHRS, CDR2 YFSETQ. This chain's CDR3 is CASSLWAAPPNEKLFF. The CDR3 DNA is TGCGCCAGCAGCTTGTGGGCCGCGCCTCCTAATGAAAAACTGTTTTTT. The full variable domain, completed using reference TRBV5-1 and TRBJ1-4, is KAGVTQTPRYLIKTRGQQVTLSCSPISGHRSVSWYQQTPGQGLQFLFEYFSETQRNKGNFPGRFSGRQFSNSRSEMNVSTLELGDSALYLCASSLWAAPPNEKLFFGSGTQLSVL.

The chain employs TRBV3-1 (or the pseudogene TRBV3-2) and TRBJ2-5, with D perhaps matching TRBD1 or TRBD2 (5 bases each). V shed 1 base and J shed 0 bases, with 15 bases lying between them. Germline CDR1 LGHDT, CDR2 YNNKEL (reference sequence). The CDR3 runs to 17 residues. This CDR3 is CASSQVERDGYQETQYF. CDR3 DNA sequence: TGTGCCAGCAGCCAAGTTGAACGGGACGGATACCAAGAGACCCAGTACTTC.

V usage is TRBV9 and J usage is TRBJ1-2, with TRBD1 identical over 11 bases. The trim removed 4 bases at V and 6 bases at J, leaving 5 bases unmatched. Germline V gene lookup returns CDR1 SGDLS and CDR2 YYNGEE. The CDR3 totals 14 residues. In nucleotides, the CDR3 is TGTGCCAGCAGCTCTCGGACAGGGGGCCATGGCTACACCTTC. It specifies CASSSRTGGHGYTF.